The next 5 T cell receptor beta chains were all read from a single sample in a study of cytomegalovirus exposure and HLA in healthy donors. PCR employed 60 Vbeta and 13 Jbeta primers. Method: immunoSEQ multiplex PCR; TCRdb's copy keeps in-frame clones and lacks some. Of under 200,000 clones listed, less than 80% are singletons. The sequenced sample was PBMCs. The receptors here all came from a middle-aged woman in good health and CMV-seronegative.

The rearrangement joins TRBV7-3 to TRBJ2-2; 8 positions agree with TRBD2. From germline, CDR1 is SGHTA and CDR2 FQGTGA. The CDR3 runs to 22 residues. V lost 0 bases and J lost 4; bases outside the gene matches: 22. Here the CDR3 DNA reads TGTGCCAGCAGCTTAACGTTAAGTTGGGGAAGGTGGGCTAGCGGGTCCACCGGGGAGCTGTTTTTT. Its protein is CASSLTLSWGRWASGSTGELFF. Supplemented by reference TRBV7-3 and TRBJ2-2, the full variable domain reads GAGVSQTPSNKVTEKGKYVELRCDPISGHTALYWYRQSLGQGPEFLIYFQGTGAADDSGLPNDRFFAVRPEGSVSTLKIQRTERGDSAVYLCASSLTLSWGRWASGSTGELFFGEGSRLTVL.

This clone was observed a handful of times. The rearrangement links TRBV6-1 to TRBJ1-3; D possibly corresponds to TRBD1 (5 bases). Germline assignment: CDR1 MNHNS and CDR2 SASEGT. CDR3 size: 13 residues. The V end lost 6 bases, the J end lost 3 bases, and 9 bases lay between the germline ends. The CDR3 protein is CASSDRFGNTIYF. The DNA of the CDR3 is TGTGCCAGCAGCGACAGATTTGGAAACACCATATATTTT.

This chain connects TRBV5-1 to TRBJ1-1, with 11 bases fitting TRBD1. The V segment lost 0 bases and the J segment 3 bases; nucleotides outside the gene matches: 7. Germline CDR1 is SGHRS and CDR2 is YFSETQ. The CDR3 totals 17 residues. CDR3 residues: CASSLGGQGAPYTEAFF. CDR3 DNA sequence: TGCGCCAGCAGCTTGGGAGGACAGGGGGCCCCATACACTGAAGCTTTCTTT.

V usage is TRBV5-4 and J usage is TRBJ2-7; 9 nucleotides line up with TRBD1. Losses at the gene ends were 3 bases for V and 4 bases for J; bases not matched to a gene: 5. Germline V gene sequence: CDR1 SGHNT, CDR2 YYREEE (reference sequence). The CDR3 totals 14 residues. CDR3 in amino acids: CASSWGTGRYEQYF. The DNA of the CDR3 is TGTGCCAGCAGCTGGGGGACAGGGAGATACGAGCAGTACTTC.

This clone appeared a single time. The rearrangement links TRBV27 to TRBJ2-7; a possible D gene is TRBD2 (6 bases). This CDR3 contains 15 residues. V lost 2 bases, J lost 7 bases, and 18 bases lay in between. Looked up from germline, CDR1 is MNHEY and CDR2 is SMNVEV (reference sequence). As DNA, the CDR3 is TGTGCCAGCAGTTTAGGGACTCCCTCCTCTGGAGAGCAGTACTTC. Its translation is CASSLGTPSSGEQYF.